The following is a TCR beta chain sequence with its context. The sample originates from a study of cytomegalovirus exposure and HLA in healthy donors. The study ran its PCR with 60 Vbeta and 13 Jbeta primers. The assay was immunoSEQ multiplex PCR, and TCRdb's table has in-frame clones only and misses some. The table includes roughly 140,000 clones, 70% to 85% detected once. The clonotype originates from a woman aged 50 to 65 in good health and CMV-seropositive. The sample was PBMCs.

The CDR3 here is CASSRESTNEKLFF. CDR3 sequence (DNA): TGTGCCAGCAGCCGGGAGTCAACTAATGAAAAACTGTTTTTT. The V and J genes are TRBV7-8 and TRBJ1-4, with D hard to call. Germline-derived CDR1 and CDR2 are SGHVS and FQNEAQ. With 5 bases removed from V and 0 bases from J, the gap between germline ends came to 7 bases. This CDR3 has 14 amino acids. Combining the CDR3 with reference TRBV7-8 and TRBJ1-4 gives the whole variable domain GAGVSQSPRYKVAKRGQDVALRCDPISGHVSLFWYQQALGQGPEFLTYFQNEAQLDKSGLPSDRFFAERPEGSVSTLKIQRTQQEDSAVYLCASSRESTNEKLFFGSGTQLSVL.